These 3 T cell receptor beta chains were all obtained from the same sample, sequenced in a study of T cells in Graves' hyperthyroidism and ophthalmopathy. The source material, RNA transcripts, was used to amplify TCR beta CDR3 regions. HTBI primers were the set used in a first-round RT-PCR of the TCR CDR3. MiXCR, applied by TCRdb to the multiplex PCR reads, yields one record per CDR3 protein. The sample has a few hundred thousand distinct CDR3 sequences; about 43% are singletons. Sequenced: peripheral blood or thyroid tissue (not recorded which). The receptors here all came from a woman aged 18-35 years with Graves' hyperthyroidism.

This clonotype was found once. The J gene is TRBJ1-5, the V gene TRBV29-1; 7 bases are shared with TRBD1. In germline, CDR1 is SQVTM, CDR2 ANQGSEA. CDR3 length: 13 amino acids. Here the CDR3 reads CSVGTGDHQPQHF. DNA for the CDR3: TGCAGTGTCGGAACAGGGGATCATCAGCCCCAGCATTTT.

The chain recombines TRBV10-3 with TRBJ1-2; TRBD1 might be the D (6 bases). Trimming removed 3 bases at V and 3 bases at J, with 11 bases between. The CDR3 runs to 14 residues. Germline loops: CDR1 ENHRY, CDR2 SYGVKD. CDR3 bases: TGTGCCATCAGTGAAGGCGCAGGGGACTATGGCTACACCTTC. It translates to CAISEGAGDYGYTF.

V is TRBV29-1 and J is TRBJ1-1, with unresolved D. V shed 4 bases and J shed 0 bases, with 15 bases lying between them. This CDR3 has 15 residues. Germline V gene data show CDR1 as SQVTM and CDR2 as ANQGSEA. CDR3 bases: TGCAGCGTTGTCATCGGGCCCAGTATGAACACTGAAGCTTTCTTT. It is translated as CSVVIGPSMNTEAFF.